This TCR beta chain came from a study of tumor and adjacent non-tumor tissue in lung cancer. Study-wide background: On average, productive TCRbeta reads reached roughly 4 million per sample. Findings and caveats of the study: TCR diversity was significantly greater in tumor than normal lung tissue.

This sample's RNA came from whole unsorted tissue. Distant lung tissue was collected more than 3 cm away from the tumor edge. For this clonotype: As yet, its antigen is unknown. The final CDR3 position lacks the conserved phenylalanine or tryptophan, pointing to a likely read error.

The CDR3 consists of 13 residues. TCRbeta libraries were built with three rounds of nested PCR, modified from ARM-PCR. TCRdb re-derived calls from the multiplex PCR reads in MiXCR, one entry per CDR3 protein. This table has about 110,000 distinct CDR3 sequences, 60% to 65% appearing once. The TCR sequence derives from a man aged 55 to 70 with non-small cell lung cancer. The chain uses TRBV12-3 or TRBV12-4 and TRBJ1-2; 7 nucleotides align to TRBD1. Sequencing input: distant non-tumor lung tissue. The CDR3 reads CDSSPGQAGGYTS. The CDR3 coding sequence is TGTGACAGCAGTCCCGGACAGGCGGGGGGCTACACCTCC.